The subject of this entry is one T cell receptor (beta chain). Its antigen is still unknown. V was trimmed by 2 bases and J by 3 bases, leaving 15 bases between them. Germline loops: CDR1 SGHNT, CDR2 YYREEE (reference sequence). This CDR3 region has 16 residues. The data were taken from a study of cytomegalovirus exposure and HLA in healthy donors. TCRdb keeps only in-frame clones here, not all; method: immunoSEQ multiplex PCR. The sample includes roughly 70,000 clones, around 94% of them seen just once. Points from the study as a whole: Specificity for CMV antigens was confirmed in vitro for a few of the CMV-associated chains. The dataset shows that most TCR sequences were rare, while some public TCRs occurred in many donors.

This chain connects TRBV5-4 to TRBJ2-1; TRBD2 might be the D (5 bases). This TCR was sampled from a man aged 18 to 30 in good health and CMV-seropositive. The sequenced sample consisted of PBMCs. The CDR3: CASSFEGLASYNEQFF. The CDR3 DNA reads as TGTGCCAGCAGCTTCGAAGGTTTAGCGAGCTACAATGAGCAGTTCTTC.